In its sample, the clone carrying this T cell receptor (beta chain) was seen a few times. Its cognate antigen is unknown. Per sample, a minimum of 6 million PBMCs were isolated. The sample originates from a study of blood T cells in healthy people across ages. For the second PCR, which ran for roughly 6 to 11 cycles, a sample-barcoded 5' primer and a J-beta primer mix were used. TCRdb reprocessed the 5' RACE reads with MiXCR, giving one entry per CDR3 protein. In the table there are nearly 1 million distinct CDR3 sequences, roughly 51% of which are singletons. General observations from the study: Age showed a roughly linear inverse relationship with TCR beta diversity per million T cells.

The sequence was collected from a woman in her sixties in good health. Sequencing was carried out using blood.

The DNA of the CDR3 is TGTGCCAGCAGCCGCGTATTGGAATGGGACAATGAGCAGTTCTTC. Protein: CASSRVLEWDNEQFF. This chain connects TRBV28 to TRBJ2-1; D is uncertain. CDR1 and CDR2 from the germline V gene are MDHEN and SYDVKM. The CDR3 runs 15 residues. The V gene lost 6 bases and the J gene lost 5 bases, with 17 bases spanning the gap. Drawing the rest from reference TRBV28 and TRBJ2-1, the complete variable domain is DVKVTQSSRYLVKRTGEKVFLECVQDMDHENMFWYRQDPGLGLRLIYFSYDVKMKEKGDIPEGYSVSREKKERFSLILESASTNQTSMYLCASSRVLEWDNEQFFGPGTRLTVL.